Listed below are T cell receptor beta chains from one sample, sequenced in a study of blood T cell repertoires in COVID-19. Only in-frame clones appear in the TCRdb table, and some are missing; sequencing was by immunoSEQ multiplex PCR. The repertoire includes 150,000 or so clones, roughly nine tenths of them detected once, and approximately 15% sits in the top ten. Sample: peripheral blood. These receptor sequences come from a woman aged 40 to 50 with acute or convalescent COVID-19. CDR3s include the opening cysteine and the closing phenylalanine or tryptophan. The D gene is left open where the match is weak. Clone size is shown for a subset of rows, as once, few, many or a class of expanded clone.

J	V	size	D	DNA	CDR3
TRBJ1-5	TRBV5-8	-	TRBD1	TGTGCCAGCAGCTCGGGACAGGGAGGTACCAATCAGCCCCAGCATTTT	CASSSGQGGTNQPQHF
TRBJ2-3	TRBV24-1	-	TRBD1	TGTGCCACCAGTGACTACGGACAGGGCTGGAGCACAGATACGCAGTATTTT	CATSDYGQGWSTDTQYF
TRBJ1-1	TRBV28	once	-	TGTGCCAGCAGTTTATGGCCAGGGCGGTCTGAAGCTTTCTTT	CASSLWPGRSEAFF
TRBJ1-2	TRBV7-2	-	-	TGTGCCAGCAGCCTTAGAAGTCTCTCTGACTATGGCTACACCTTC	CASSLRSLSDYGYTF
TRBJ1-5	TRBV5-1	-	TRBD1	TGCGCCAGCAGAGCGACAGGGGACCCGTTCCAGCCCCAGCATTTT	CASRATGDPFQPQHF
TRBJ2-7	TRBV30	-	-	TGTGCCTGGAGTGTACTAGGGACACGCTCCTACGAGCAGTACTTC	CAWSVLGTRSYEQYF
TRBJ2-4	TRBV27	-	TRBD2	TGTGCCAGCAGTCCCGGGGTTTGGCGGGAGGTATTAGCCAAAAACATTCAGTACTTC	CASSPGVWREVLAKNIQYF
TRBJ2-1	TRBV19	-	-	TGTGCCAGTAGTACCCGGTCGGTGCGGGGCAATGAGCAGTTCTTC	CASSTRSVRGNEQFF
TRBJ2-1	TRBV29-1	-	TRBD2	TGCAGCGTTGGGGCTAGCGGGGGGGCTTATGAGCAGTTCTTC	CSVGASGGAYEQFF
TRBJ2-3	TRBV6-2/TRBV6-3	once	TRBD2	TGTGCCAGCAGTTATAGGGCTAGCGGGGATGATACGCAGTATTTT	CASSYRASGDDTQYF
TRBJ1-3	TRBV7-9	-	-	TGTGCCAGCAGCTTAGCGACAGTAATCTCTGGAAACACCATATATTTT	CASSLATVISGNTIYF
TRBJ2-7	TRBV5-1	once	TRBD1	TGCGCCAGCAGCACGACAGGGAACGCCTACGAGCAGTACTTC	CASSTTGNAYEQYF
TRBJ1-6	TRBV2	once	-	TGTGCCAGCAGGGAGGGTACGGGTTCACCCCTCCACTTT	CASREGTGSPLHF
TRBJ2-5	TRBV15	-	TRBD1	TGTGCCACCAGCAGAGATCGGACGCTTATAACAGGGGGCAGGGAGACCCAGTACTTC	CATSRDRTLITGGRETQYF
TRBJ1-5	TRBV30	once	-	TGTGCCTGGAACGGACAGCTTGGCAATCAGCCCCAGCATTTT	CAWNGQLGNQPQHF
TRBJ1-4	TRBV9	-	-	TGTGCCAGCAGCGTTCCAGGGACTAATGAAAAACTGTTTTTT	CASSVPGTNEKLFF
TRBJ1-6	TRBV7-8	-	TRBD1	TGTGCCAGCAGCTTAGGGGCAACAGGGGATTGGCCCCTCCACTTT	CASSLGATGDWPLHF